A selection of T cell receptor beta chains follows, all from one sample in a study of cytomegalovirus exposure and HLA in healthy donors. Using immunoSEQ multiplex PCR, the repertoire was profiled, and TCRdb retains in-frame clones only, with some absent. Among 200,000 to 250,000 clones, 82% were seen once, and the ten largest hold around 5%. Specimen: PBMCs. These TCRs come from a woman aged 40 to 50 in good health and CMV-seropositive. Both conserved end residues are part of each CDR3.

v_call cdr3_aa
TRBV9 CASSVGASTDTQYF
TRBV29-1 CSVGTGTDTQYF
TRBV6-6 CASSSPNRDDNSPLHF
TRBV7-2 CASSFGGTNQNTIYF
TRBV9 CASSVAQGRGTGYTF
TRBV7-3 CAPGGGSPYGYTF
TRBV7-9 CASSPNGRSAQHF
TRBV15 CASSDPGTGDTDTQYF
TRBV7-3 CASSFLAGGLNEQFF
TRBV18 CASSPGQDSQPQHF
TRBV30 CAWSLSLAEQPQHF
TRBV9 CASSVSPGGHTGELFF
TRBV21-1 CASSKAALGQVMGKPQHF
TRBV29-1 CSVVISGNTIYF
TRBV29-1 CSVPGQGVSEAFF
TRBV10-3 CAISAQGVYGNTEAFF
TRBV19 CASSYGTTPLYGYTF
TRBV27 CASRPFQGGGGQPQHF
TRBV6-5 CASSSYDRGNTIYF
TRBV6-5 CASRRQGSGYGYTF
TRBV5-4 CASSLEIAGGQETQYF
TRBV9 CASSVEGAPGELFF
TRBV7-8 CASSSRRTSGENTGELFF
TRBV7-2 CASSLQAVNTEAFF
TRBV7-9 CASSRSGGEYNEQFF
TRBV5-1 CASSFSGSSYEQYF
TRBV4-3 CASSQDLDRSGINTEAFF
TRBV5-4 CASSQGMETQYF
TRBV25-1 CASSAGTGTYGYTF
TRBV19 CASSMGRFTEAFF
TRBV11-2 CASIKGGQGFYNEQFF
TRBV18 CASSRNDGVISYEQYF
TRBV6-5 CASSPGTVYGYTF
TRBV30 CAWSVTRGYEQYF
TRBV19 CASSIAVQPYNEQFF
TRBV6-1 CASSEDRGNEKLFF
TRBV5-1 CASSKGQGGYGYTF
TRBV18 CASSPRAGFPGVDTF
TRBV7-9 CASSQTGGRTEAFF
TRBV4-1 CASSQDSGAPISGYTF
TRBV18 CASSPLQMNTEAFF
TRBV4-1 CASSQGTGEVSQPQHF
TRBV2 CASSDRMGYGYTF
TRBV19 CASSRPGLAGSQETQYF
TRBV6-5 CASRRGEAGYTF
TRBV30 CAWSASLGQDYGYTF
TRBV6-1 CASSLAGVSYNEQFF
TRBV4-1 CASSRVEGIAEAFF
TRBV18 CASSPGGDTEAFF
TRBV6-6 CASSPGEEQYF
TRBV9 CASSAGTSGRADTQYF
TRBV11-2 CASSGRLAPYEQYF
TRBV2 CASNVVTRETQYF
TRBV11-3 CASSRDRPGSGANVLTF
TRBV12-2 CASRLVHSWFPDRVVNEKLFF